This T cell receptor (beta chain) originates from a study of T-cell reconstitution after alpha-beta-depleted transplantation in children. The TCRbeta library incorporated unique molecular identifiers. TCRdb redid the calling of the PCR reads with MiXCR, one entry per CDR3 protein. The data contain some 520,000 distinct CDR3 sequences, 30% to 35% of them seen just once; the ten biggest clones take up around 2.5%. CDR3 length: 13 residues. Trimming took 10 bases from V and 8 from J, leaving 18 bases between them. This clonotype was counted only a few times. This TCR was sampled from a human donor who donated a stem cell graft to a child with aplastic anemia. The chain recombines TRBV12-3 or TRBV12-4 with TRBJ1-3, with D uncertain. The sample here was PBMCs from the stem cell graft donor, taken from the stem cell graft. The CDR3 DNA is TGTGCCACCACGGGGAGGGCGGCGTACACCATATATTTT. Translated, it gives CATTGRAAYTIYF.